The clone carrying this TCR beta chain was observed many times. Its antigen is unidentified. This CDR3 contains 15 residues. The ends lost 5 bases at V and 4 bases at J; junction bases unmatched: 11. Germline loops: CDR1 MNHEY, CDR2 SMNVEV (reference sequence). This sample stems from a study of T cell repertoires in cytomegalovirus infection. On the study more broadly: Public TCR beta signatures were indicative of both CMV infection and a matching HLA type.

TCRdb called the reads again in MiXCR, with one record for every CDR3 protein. There are 300,000 to 400,000 distinct CDR3 sequences in the sample; almost 30% occur only once, and 20% lies in the top ten. The receptor's source is a human donor in good health (CMV status not recorded). Some clones in this sample may be carry-over from other donors' samples. Sequences were derived from cultured PBMCs, sampled from culture after CMV antigen stimulation. The chain combines TRBV27 with TRBJ2-7, with 7 bases matching TRBD2. CDR3 protein: CASSITSASGYEQYF. CDR3 DNA: TGTGCCAGCAGTATTACTAGCGCGAGCGGATACGAGCAGTACTTC.